This is a list of T cell receptor beta chains from one sample in a study of blood T cell repertoires in COVID-19. Generated by immunoSEQ multiplex PCR, the TCRdb table keeps only in-frame clones and is missing some. This sample yields about 70,000 clones, of which roughly 87% are seen a single time; roughly 30% belongs to the top ten. Material for sequencing was peripheral blood. These receptors originate from a woman aged 80 or over with active or convalescent COVID-19. The CDR3 runs from the conserved cysteine through the conserved F or W. Fields, in order: J gene, clone size, V gene, D gene, CDR3 protein, CDR3 DNA. D genes are given only for firm matches. The size entry is marked missing in some rows and otherwise reads once, few, many or a size class.

TRBJ2-5	once	TRBV28	NA	CASSSGETQYF	TGTGCCAGCAGTTCGGGGGAGACCCAGTACTTC
TRBJ1-2	NA	TRBV28	NA	CASSLGRSYGYTF	TGTGCCAGCAGTTTAGGCAGATCCTATGGCTACACCTTC
TRBJ1-5	NA	TRBV9	NA	CASSLTGSGQPQHF	TGTGCCAGCAGCCTGACAGGTTCAGGTCAGCCCCAGCATTTT
TRBJ1-2	NA	TRBV11-2	TRBD1	CASSFRTGWGYTF	TGTGCCAGCAGCTTCCGGACAGGATGGGGCTACACCTTC
TRBJ2-6	NA	TRBV19	NA	CASSIESGSGANVLTF	TGTGCCAGTAGTATAGAATCAGGGTCTGGGGCCAACGTCCTGACTTTC
TRBJ1-5	NA	TRBV18	NA	CASSIGVPGSNQPQHF	TGTGCCAGCTCAATCGGGGTTCCGGGTAGCAATCAGCCCCAGCATTTT
TRBJ2-1	once	TRBV7-6	NA	CASSLRSGGGGPEQFF	TGTGCCAGCAGCTTACGATCTGGGGGCGGGGGTCCTGAGCAGTTCTTC
TRBJ2-2	NA	TRBV28	NA	CASSIRGWSTGELFF	TGTGCCAGCAGTATCCGGGGGTGGAGCACCGGGGAGCTGTTTTTT
TRBJ2-3	NA	TRBV10-3	TRBD2	CAIKRGGALSTDTQYF	TGTGCCATCAAACGCGGGGGGGCCCTTAGCACAGATACGCAGTATTTT
TRBJ2-7	NA	TRBV11-2	NA	CASSSSFGEQYF	TGTGCCAGCAGTTCCTCGTTCGGCGAGCAGTACTTC
TRBJ2-1	NA	TRBV27	NA	CASSLTWLLNEQFF	TGTGCCAGCAGTTTAACTTGGTTACTCAATGAGCAGTTCTTC
TRBJ1-1	NA	TRBV4-3	NA	CASSQDADKNTEAFF	TGCGCCAGCAGCCAAGATGCAGATAAAAACACTGAAGCTTTCTTT
TRBJ2-1	NA	TRBV5-1	TRBD1	CASSLIAGQGLGNEQFF	TGCGCCAGCAGCTTGATTGCTGGACAGGGATTAGGCAATGAGCAGTTCTTC
TRBJ2-1	NA	TRBV5-4	TRBD1	CASSPTGNEQFF	TGTGCCAGCAGTCCGACAGGGAATGAGCAGTTCTTC
TRBJ2-1	NA	TRBV2	TRBD2	CATSIDGGSYNEQFF	TGTGCCACCTCGATTGACGGGGGGTCCTACAATGAGCAGTTCTTC
TRBJ1-2	NA	TRBV7-2	NA	CASSPGGGAAPRGYTF	TGTGCCAGCAGCCCAGGCGGGGGGGCGGCCCCTAGGGGCTACACCTTC
TRBJ2-7	NA	TRBV28	NA	CASSQNYEQYF	TGTGCCAGCAGTCAAAACTACGAGCAGTACTTC
TRBJ2-7	NA	TRBV6-2/TRBV6-3	NA	CASSGGTFYEQYF	TGTGCCAGCAGTGGCGGGACTTTCTACGAGCAGTACTTC
TRBJ1-6	NA	TRBV3-1/TRBV3-2	TRBD1	CASSQGQGPNSPLHF	TGTGCCAGCAGCCAGGGACAGGGTCCGAATTCACCCCTCCACTTT
TRBJ1-1	NA	TRBV5-1	TRBD1	CASSVDPDRAEAFF	TGCGCCAGCAGCGTTGACCCGGACAGGGCAGAAGCTTTCTTT
TRBJ1-2	NA	TRBV10-3	TRBD1	CAILGTGRNYGYTF	TGTGCCATCTTAGGGACAGGGAGAAACTATGGCTACACCTTC
TRBJ1-2	NA	TRBV7-2	NA	CASSLNPDYGYTF	TGTGCCAGCAGCTTAAACCCGGACTATGGCTACACCTTC
TRBJ1-3	NA	TRBV27	TRBD1	CASSRRTGEALRDTIYF	TGTGCCAGCAGTCGAAGGACAGGTGAGGCTCTTAGGGACACCATATATTTT
TRBJ1-5	NA	TRBV19	TRBD1	CASSIEGTGNQPQHF	TGTGCCAGTAGTATAGAAGGGACAGGGAATCAGCCCCAGCATTTT
TRBJ2-1	NA	TRBV19	TRBD2	CASSIDRASGENEQFF	TGTGCCAGTAGTATAGATCGGGCTAGCGGGGAGAATGAGCAGTTCTTC
TRBJ2-5	NA	TRBV19	NA	CASSNGPAGYQETQYF	TGTGCCAGTAGTAACGGTCCGGCGGGGTACCAAGAGACCCAGTACTTC
TRBJ1-1	NA	TRBV7-2	NA	CASSQGGGYTEAFF	TGTGCCAGCAGCCAAGGGGGGGGGTACACTGAAGCTTTCTTT
TRBJ1-3	NA	TRBV7-3	NA	CASSPRTPSLISGNTIYF	TGTGCCAGCAGCCCTAGGACTCCTTCTCTGATCTCTGGAAACACCATATATTTT
TRBJ2-5	NA	TRBV7-2	NA	CASSSLVETQYF	TGTGCCAGCAGCTCCCTAGTTGAGACCCAGTACTTC
TRBJ2-7	NA	TRBV18	NA	CASSSTAREQYF	TGTGCCAGCTCATCGACAGCCAGGGAGCAGTACTTC
TRBJ1-3	NA	TRBV4-2	NA	CASSQEATANSGNTIYF	TGTGCCAGCAGCCAAGAGGCGACAGCTAACTCTGGAAACACCATATATTTT
TRBJ1-4	NA	TRBV29-1	NA	CSVVASEKLFF	TGCAGCGTTGTGGCCAGTGAAAAACTGTTTTTT
TRBJ2-7	NA	TRBV19	NA	CASSIEGRRNEQYF	TGTGCCAGTAGTATAGAAGGGAGACGCAACGAGCAGTACTTC
TRBJ1-3	NA	TRBV6-6	NA	CASEIKRGNTIYF	TGTGCCAGCGAGATAAAGAGAGGAAACACCATATATTTT
TRBJ2-7	NA	TRBV10-2	NA	CASGVEYEQYF	TGCGCCAGCGGAGTGGAATACGAGCAGTACTTC
TRBJ1-1	NA	TRBV6-1	TRBD1	CASSVRQGGVLNTEAFF	TGTGCCAGCAGTGTGAGACAGGGTGGGGTCCTGAACACTGAAGCTTTCTTT
TRBJ2-1	NA	TRBV11-3	TRBD2	CASRLPPKRGEYNEQFF	TGTGCCAGCAGGTTACCCCCGAAGCGGGGGGAATACAATGAGCAGTTCTTC
TRBJ2-5	NA	TRBV18	NA	CASSPRGNQETQYF	TGTGCCAGCTCACCAAGGGGGAACCAAGAGACCCAGTACTTC
TRBJ1-5	NA	TRBV6-1	TRBD1	CASSEEGALTQHF	TGTGCCAGCAGTGAAGAGGGGGCTTTGACCCAGCATTTT
TRBJ1-1	NA	TRBV3-1/TRBV3-2	NA	CASSRSGAGTEAFF	TGTGCCAGCAGCCGGTCAGGGGCCGGGACTGAAGCTTTCTTT
TRBJ1-3	once	TRBV11-2	NA	CASSPGASGNTIYF	TGTGCCAGCAGCCCAGGGGCGTCTGGAAACACCATATATTTT
TRBJ2-7	NA	TRBV27	NA	CASSFLGYEQYF	TGTGCCAGCAGTTTTCTCGGCTACGAGCAGTACTTC
TRBJ2-2	few	TRBV3-1/TRBV3-2	NA	CASRAVHTGELFF	TGTGCCAGCAGGGCAGTGCACACCGGGGAGCTGTTTTTT
TRBJ1-6	NA	TRBV12-3/TRBV12-4	TRBD1	CASSTGAGSPLHF	TGTGCCAGCAGTACAGGGGCAGGTTCACCCCTCCACTTT
TRBJ2-7	NA	TRBV12-3/TRBV12-4	NA	CASSSGGPYEQYF	TGTGCCAGCAGTAGTGGGGGCCCCTACGAGCAGTACTTC